The 23 T cell receptor beta chains in this list originate from one sample, sequenced in a study of blood T cell repertoires in COVID-19. Generated by immunoSEQ multiplex PCR, the TCRdb table keeps only in-frame clones and is missing some. This repertoire shows roughly 150,000 clones, about 83% found once; its top ten account for about 2%. Specimen: peripheral blood. The receptors originated from an elderly woman with acute or convalescent COVID-19.

The chain has TRBV7-2 and TRBJ2-3; no clear D. V lost 5 bases to trimming and J lost 7 bases, with 25 bases between them. The germline V gene has CDR1 SGHTA and CDR2 FQGNSA. This CDR3 spans 17 amino acids. The CDR3: CASSVPRSATRRHTQYF. As DNA, the CDR3 is TGTGCCAGCAGCGTCCCCCGATCGGCTACCAGGCGCCATACGCAGTATTTT.

This clone appeared once. CDR3 nucleotide sequence: TGTGCCAGTAGTCAGGGGGGGAACACCGGGGAGCTGTTTTTT. Protein: CASSQGGNTGELFF. V gene TRBV19 combines with J gene TRBJ2-2; weak D call: TRBD1 (7 bases). Trimming removed 5 bases from V and 1 base from J, with 8 bases in between. This CDR3 spans 14 amino acids. The germline gives CDR1 LNHDA, CDR2 SQIVND (reference sequence).

The rearrangement joins TRBV5-5 to TRBJ1-1; the D gene is possibly TRBD1 (6 bases). Germline V gene sequence: CDR1 SGHKS, CDR2 YYEKEE (reference sequence). Trimming removed 3 bases at V and 6 bases at J, with 12 bases between. The CDR3 has 13 amino acids. CDR3 residues: CASSSTGMAEAFF. DNA for the CDR3: TGTGCCAGCAGCTCCACAGGGATGGCTGAAGCTTTCTTT.

The chain is built from TRBV19 and TRBJ1-1; 7 nucleotides match TRBD1. CDR3 length equals 16 residues. Per germline, CDR1 LNHDA and CDR2 SQIVND (reference sequence). V gave up 5 bases and J gave up 0 bases; unmatched junction bases: 9. The chain's CDR3 is CASSFRDSLMNTEAFF. CDR3 in DNA: TGTGCCAGTAGTTTCCGGGACAGCCTCATGAACACTGAAGCTTTCTTT.

V usage is TRBV9 and J usage is TRBJ2-7; D uncertain. The CDR3 totals 13 residues. Germline lookup yields CDR1 SGDLS and CDR2 YYNGEE. V lost 2 bases and J lost 0, with 6 bases in between. The DNA for the CDR3 is TGTGCCAGCAGCGTCGGGTCCTCCTACGAGCAGTACTTC. Amino acid sequence: CASSVGSSYEQYF.

The chain carries TRBV7-2 and TRBJ2-5; D remains ambiguous. V was pared by 5 bases and J by 0 bases, with 13 bases between. This CDR3 has 15 amino acids. Germline loops: CDR1 SGHTA, CDR2 FQGNSA. Here the CDR3 DNA reads TGTGCCAGCAGCCCCCGGTTATTCGACCAAGAGACCCAGTACTTC. The encoded protein is CASSPRLFDQETQYF.

The CDR3 DNA follows: TGTGCCAGCAGCCCCGACAGGGGAGGAGATAAACTGTTTTTT. This translates into CASSPDRGGDKLFF. V is TRBV4-2 and J is TRBJ1-4, with 8 bases that match TRBD1. Unmatched junction bases numbered 9, after V lost 4 bases and J lost 11 bases. Per the germline V gene, CDR1 is LGHNA and CDR2 is YNFKEQ. The CDR3 sequence is 14 residues long.

This clone was found once. The chain recombines TRBV29-1 with TRBJ1-2; D unclear. The CDR3 is made up of 15 amino acids. The V end was cut by 6 bases, the J end by 3 bases, with 20 bases between. Germline V gene data show CDR1 as SQVTM and CDR2 as ANQGSEA. The CDR3 is CSVGRDVGVDYGYTF. For the CDR3, the DNA is TGCAGCGTGGGGAGGGATGTCGGGGTGGACTATGGCTACACCTTC.

This clone has a single count. V gene TRBV15 combines with J gene TRBJ2-7, with TRBD1 identical over 10 bases. This CDR3 has 14 amino acids. CDR1 is LNHNV and CDR2 is YYDKDF in the germline V gene (reference sequence). The ends lost 0 bases at V and 6 bases at J; junction bases unmatched: 2. CDR3 protein: CATSRDGTGAEQYF. In nucleotides, the CDR3 is TGTGCCACCAGCAGAGATGGGACAGGGGCCGAGCAGTACTTC.

J is TRBJ2-3 and V is TRBV29-1; weak D call: TRBD2 (7 bases). The V end was cut by 3 bases, the J end by 9 bases, with 13 bases between. This CDR3 is 12 amino acids long. CDR1 and CDR2 (germline): SQVTM, ANQGSEA. The CDR3 region is CSVDLRGGTQYF. The CDR3 DNA follows: TGCAGCGTTGACCTTAGGGGGGGGACGCAGTATTTT.

This clone was seen a few times. The rearrangement links TRBV4-2 to TRBJ1-5; 9 bases are shared with TRBD1. Germline V gene data show CDR1 as LGHNA and CDR2 as YNFKEQ. The CDR3 has 19 residues. V shed 4 bases, J shed 2 bases, and the junction held 15 bases outside the gene matches. The CDR3 DNA reads as TGTGCCAGCAGCCGAACACAGGGGGCGCTTTTTTCTGGCAATCAGCCCCAGCATTTT. Protein: CASSRTQGALFSGNQPQHF.

Concerning this clone itself: Other DNA sequences within the sample encode an identical CDR3. The gene calls are TRBV11-2 and TRBJ1-5; the match to TRBD1 covers 11 bases. Germline V gene sequence: CDR1 SGHAT, CDR2 FQNNGV. The V gene end was trimmed by 0 bases and the J gene end by 7 bases; junction bases not matched to a gene: 2. The CDR3 is 15 amino acids. DNA of the CDR3: TGTGCCAGCAGCTTAGAAGGGACAGGGGGACAGCCCCAGCATTTT. Its protein product is CASSLEGTGGQPQHF. Together with reference TRBV11-2 and TRBJ1-5, the CDR3 gives the full variable domain: EAGVAQSPRYKIIEKRQSVAFWCNPISGHATLYWYQQILGQGPKLLIQFQNNGVVDDSQLPKDRFSAERLKGVDSTLKIQPAKLEDSAVYLCASSLEGTGGQPQHFGDGTRLSIL.

The gene calls are TRBV5-6 and TRBJ2-7; 8 bases align to TRBD2. The germline V gene encodes CDR1 SGHDT and CDR2 YYEEEE. This CDR3 is built from 16 residues. V shed 0 bases and J 4 bases; nucleotides not matched to a gene: 9. CDR3 bases: TGTGCCAGCAGCTTGGCCCCATCGGGAGGGCCGTACGAGCAGTACTTC. Its protein is CASSLAPSGGPYEQYF. Based on the CDR3 plus reference TRBV5-6 and TRBJ2-7, the full variable domain is DAGVTQSPTHLIKTRGQQVTLRCSPKSGHDTVSWYQQALGQGPQFIFQYYEEEERQRGNFPDRFSGHQFPNYSSELNVNALLLGDSALYLCASSLAPSGGPYEQYFGPGTRLTVT.

CDR3 sequence: CSGQTGGSRNTGELFF. The CDR3 DNA reads TGCAGCGGCCAGACAGGGGGCAGCCGAAACACCGGGGAGCTGTTTTTT. This rearrangement joins TRBV29-1 to TRBJ2-2; TRBD1 matches 10 bases. V shed 7 bases, J shed 2 bases, and the junction held 10 bases outside the gene matches. Looked up from germline, CDR1 is SQVTM and CDR2 is ANQGSEA. This CDR3 has 16 amino acids.

The genes are TRBV19 and TRBJ2-3; no definite D call. Germline V gene sequence: CDR1 LNHDA, CDR2 SQIVND (reference sequence). Trimming pared 1 base from V and 2 bases from J, leaving 10 bases between. This CDR3 has 15 residues. CDR3 sequence: CASSIGALITDTQYF. The CDR3 DNA follows: TGTGCCAGTAGTATAGGGGCCCTTATCACAGATACGCAGTATTTT.

The rearrangement joins TRBV15 to TRBJ1-1, with a tentative D call TRBD1 (6 bases). CDR1 and CDR2 from the germline V gene are LNHNV and YYDKDF (reference sequence). Trimming took 0 bases from V and 1 from J, leaving 9 bases between them. The CDR3 is made up of 15 amino acids. CDR3 residues: CATSRDQGRNTEAFF. The CDR3 DNA reads as TGTGCCACCAGCAGAGATCAGGGGAGGAACACTGAAGCTTTCTTT.

The rearrangement uses TRBV7-9 and TRBJ2-4, with TRBD2 identical over 10 bases. Germline CDR1 is SEHNR and CDR2 is FQNEAQ (reference sequence). CDR3 length: 18 residues. Trimming took 1 base from V and 1 from J; bases not matched to a gene: 7. Here the CDR3 DNA reads TGTGCCAGCAGCTTAGTGGCTAGCGGGAGTTGGGCCAAAAACATTCAGTACTTC. It yields the protein CASSLVASGSWAKNIQYF.

This CDR3 is CASSYRNRNSPLHF. DNA of the CDR3: TGTGCCAGCAGTTACCGAAACAGAAATTCACCCCTCCACTTT. The gene calls are TRBV6-5 and TRBJ1-6; D gene unclear. The CDR3 length is 14 residues. Trimming took 2 bases from V and 7 from J, leaving 9 bases between them. The germline V gene has CDR1 MNHEY and CDR2 SVGAGI.

The chain uses TRBV3-1 (or the pseudogene TRBV3-2) and TRBJ2-7, with TRBD2 matching over 12 bases. The CDR3 is 16 residues long. Germline CDR1 is LGHDT and CDR2 is YNNKEL (reference sequence). V dropped 1 base and J dropped 4; count of bases not matched to a gene: 5. The DNA of the CDR3 is TGTGCCAGCAGCCAAGGACTAGCGGGAGATGGTTACGAGCAGTACTTC. Protein sequence: CASSQGLAGDGYEQYF.

The J gene is TRBJ1-1, the V gene TRBV19; the match to TRBD1 covers 9 bases. J gave up 4 bases and V 5 bases, and 8 bases lay outside the gene matches. Germline CDR1 is LNHDA and CDR2 is SQIVND (reference sequence). CDR3 length equals 15 residues. The CDR3 DNA sequence: TGTGCCAGTAGTTTTCGGACAGGGGCCGGCACTGAAGCTTTCTTT. Translating it yields CASSFRTGAGTEAFF.

The chain combines TRBV2 with TRBJ2-5; TRBD2 agrees at 7 bases. This CDR3 is built from 14 residues. Germline lookup yields CDR1 SNHLY and CDR2 FYNNEI. V lost 7 bases, J lost 7 bases, and 12 bases stayed unmatched. The CDR3 sequence is CASTYSGPSGTQYF. In nucleotides, the CDR3 is TGTGCCAGCACCTATAGCGGGCCGAGTGGGACCCAGTACTTC.

The chain uses TRBV5-5 and TRBJ1-2; 10 bases are a match to TRBD1. The CDR3 covers 14 residues. J gave up 7 bases and V 6 bases, and 9 bases lay outside the gene matches. The germline CDR1 and CDR2 sequences are SGHKS and YYEKEE (reference sequence). CDR3 in amino acids: CASITGQGVSGYTF. CDR3 bases: TGTGCCAGCATCACCGGACAGGGGGTTTCTGGCTACACCTTC.

J is TRBJ2-3 and V is TRBV4-1; a possible D gene is TRBD2 (5 bases). The V end was cut by 0 bases, the J end by 9 bases, with 16 bases between. The CDR3 covers 15 residues. Germline V lookup: CDR1 MGHRA, CDR2 YSYEKL. The CDR3 DNA reads as TGCGCCAGCAGCCAAGAGCGTCCTGGAGGAAGCACGCAGTATTTT. This sequence encodes CASSQERPGGSTQYF.